This T cell receptor beta chain was documented in a study of blood T cell repertoires in COVID-19. About the study: Acute and convalescent COVID-19 specimens originated in the United States, Italy and Spain. The cDNA or gDNA used as material had been derived from T cells, B-cell-depleted T cells, or PBMCs.

Unmatched junction bases numbered 3, after V lost 4 bases and J lost 5 bases. Germline assignment: CDR1 LGHNA and CDR2 YNFKEQ. The CDR3 has 14 residues. In the source study's methods: Estimates of nucleated cell counts were drawn from the amplification of reference gene primers. Assay used: immunoSEQ multiplex PCR; TCRdb lists only in-frame clones, some missing. The V and J calls and the clone size are those of that table, but D and trimming were determined from the DNA. This sample has some 140,000 clones, with roughly 83% found just once. This sequence joins TRBV4-2 and TRBJ1-4, with 8 bases matching TRBD1. The clonotype was recovered from a man aged 55 to 70 with acute or convalescent COVID-19. The specimen sequenced was peripheral blood. The CDR3 protein is CASSPTGDNEKLFF. CDR3 bases: TGTGCCAGCAGCCCGACAGGGGACAATGAAAAACTGTTTTTT.